This TCR beta chain came from a study of shared clonotypes between healthy human individuals. V shed 5 bases and J 4 bases; nucleotides not matched to a gene: 7. The CDR3 is made up of 15 amino acids. Germline values: CDR1 SGHTA, CDR2 FQGNSA. As regards this clone: Its specificity is unknown.

At deep level, the assay was performed. Assay used: immunoSEQ multiplex PCR; TCRdb lists only in-frame clones, some missing. The sample has around 2.5 million clones, under 95% seen once. Regarding the study as a whole: Represented genetic and exposure-history diversity was restricted by having few donors.

Every donor was a Caucasian adult from Nashville, Tennessee. The specimen sequenced was naive CD4+ T cells from PBMCs. The subset here: CD45RA+ positively selected. This sequence originates from a man between 18 and 35 years old in good health. Some clones in this sample may be carry-over from other donors' samples. The chain joins TRBV7-2 to TRBJ2-7; 11 bases are a match to TRBD2. The CDR3 here is CASSISGRAGYEQYF. CDR3 sequence (DNA): TGTGCCAGCAGCATTAGCGGGAGGGCCGGGTACGAGCAGTACTTC.